This TCR beta chain comes out of a study of CXCR3-negative and CXCR3-positive naive CD8 T cells. In the case of this clonotype: Its antigen remains unidentified.

cDNA libraries for TRB were generated by 5' RACE incorporating UMI labels. TCRdb reanalyzed the 5' RACE reads and collapses them to one entry per CDR3 protein, without DNA. This specimen shows about 110,000 distinct CDR3 sequences; the ten leading clones hold over 0.35%. The CDR3 runs to 16 residues. The V gene's germline CDR1 is SGHDN and CDR2 FVKESK. Study-level findings and limits: Against CXCR3-negative naive cells, CXCR3-positive naive cells showed more hydrophobic TRB CDR3s.

The chain employs TRBV14 and TRBJ2-2; TCRdb's D call, TRBD2, is unchecked because there is no DNA. The TCR originated in a human donor in good health. Some clones in this sample may be carry-over from other donors' samples. Sample: naive CXCR3+ CD8+ T cells from blood. The sample's subset: CD45RO-CCR7+CD27+CD95- naive CD8+ T cells expressing CXCR3 (TNR3+). The CDR3 loop reads CASSWGGLLNTGELFF.